The rows below give T cell receptor beta chains drawn from one sample of a study of blood T cell repertoires in COVID-19. Some clones are missing from TCRdb's copy, which holds only in-frame ones; the method was immunoSEQ multiplex PCR. The table has roughly 200,000 clones, 84% seen once. Sequences were obtained from peripheral blood. These receptors were obtained from a human donor in a cohort sampled during active COVID-19. Both conserved end residues are part of each CDR3. A D gene is named only where the DNA matches it firmly. Size is omitted from some rows. Given values are once, few, many or a class for expanded clones.

v_call	d_call	clone_size	j_call	cdr3_nt	cdr3_aa
TRBV7-9	TRBD1	-	TRBJ1-2	TGTGCCAGCAGCTTTTCAGGGGGCGCTGGGTATGGCTACACCTTC	CASSFSGGAGYGYTF
TRBV5-1	-	-	TRBJ1-2	TGCGCCAGCAGCTTCCGCCAGGGCCCTTCCTATGGCTACACCTTC	CASSFRQGPSYGYTF
TRBV5-5	-	-	TRBJ2-6	TGTGCCAGCAGCTTGGTCCAGGTAACCTACTCTGGGGCCAACGTCCTGACTTTC	CASSLVQVTYSGANVLTF
TRBV28	TRBD2	-	TRBJ2-5	TGTGCCAGCAGGTCCGGGACTAGCGGGAGTCAAGAGACCCAGTACTTC	CASRSGTSGSQETQYF
TRBV6-2/TRBV6-3	-	once	TRBJ1-5	TGTGCCAGCAGTGCCTTTTGGGGGGGTCCCACTAGCAATCAGCCCCAGCATTTT	CASSAFWGGPTSNQPQHF
TRBV5-1	-	once	TRBJ2-7	TGCGCCAGCAGCGATCCCCCAGATGGCATCTACGAGCAGTACTTC	CASSDPPDGIYEQYF
TRBV2	TRBD2	once	TRBJ2-1	TGTGCCAGCAGTGGAACTAGCGGGAGCTACAATGAGCAGTTCTTC	CASSGTSGSYNEQFF
TRBV2	TRBD1	once	TRBJ2-2	TGTGCCAGCAGCCGGGACAGGGGGAACGGGGAGCTGTTTTTT	CASSRDRGNGELFF
TRBV9	TRBD2	-	TRBJ2-3	TGTGCCAGCAGCGTAGATTCGGCGGGAGGGCCATTGGATACGCAGTATTTT	CASSVDSAGGPLDTQYF
TRBV10-3	TRBD2	-	TRBJ2-7	TGTGCCATCAGTGCGACCGGGACTAGAGGAAACTACGAGCAGTACTTC	CAISATGTRGNYEQYF
TRBV10-1	-	once	TRBJ2-5	TGCGCCAGCAGCACCGGGGGAGAGACCCAGTACTTC	CASSTGGETQYF
TRBV5-1	TRBD2	-	TRBJ2-1	TGCGCCAGCAGCTTGGGGGGCAGCGGGAGGCCCGGGCAGTTCTTC	CASSLGGSGRPGQFF
TRBV6-6	TRBD2	few	TRBJ2-3	TGTGCCAGCAGTCGGGGACTAGCGGGGGGCCGATACACAGATACGCAGTATTTT	CASSRGLAGGRYTDTQYF
TRBV7-9	-	-	TRBJ2-3	TGTGCCAGCAGCTTACTGGGAGCGCAGTATTTT	CASSLLGAQYF
TRBV3-1/TRBV3-2	TRBD1	-	TRBJ2-5	TGTGCCAGCAGCCGGACAGGGGCACAAGAGACCCAGTACTTC	CASSRTGAQETQYF
TRBV11-2	-	few	TRBJ2-2	TGTGCCAGCAGCTTAGATGGACAGTACACCGGGGAGCTGTTTTTT	CASSLDGQYTGELFF
TRBV27	-	-	TRBJ1-5	TGTGCCAGCAGTCCCCTGGGGGGTGGCAATCAGCCCCAGCATTTT	CASSPLGGGNQPQHF
TRBV2	TRBD1	-	TRBJ1-1	TGTGCCAGCAGTCAAAACAGGGGGGGCGGCACTGAAGCTTTCTTT	CASSQNRGGGTEAFF
TRBV7-9	TRBD2	few	TRBJ2-7	TGTGCCAGCAGCCAGGGACTATTGGACGAGCAGTACTTC	CASSQGLLDEQYF
TRBV7-9	-	-	TRBJ2-3	TGTGCCAGCAGCTTTGCGGCTTCCGATACGCAGTATTTT	CASSFAASDTQYF
TRBV19	-	-	TRBJ1-1	TGTGCCAGTAGTATAGATCTTTCGCGCACTGAAGCTTTCTTT	CASSIDLSRTEAFF
TRBV19	-	few	TRBJ1-2	TGTGCCAGTAGTACGAACTCGGTCGCATCCTATGGCTACACCTTC	CASSTNSVASYGYTF
TRBV5-1	-	-	TRBJ1-6	TGCGCCAGCAGCCCCGGCCCACAGGATTCCCTCCACTTT	CASSPGPQDSLHF
TRBV12-3/TRBV12-4	-	few	TRBJ1-1	TGTGCCAGCAAGCGGGACGGGAACACTGAAGCTTTCTTT	CASKRDGNTEAFF
TRBV3-1/TRBV3-2	-	-	TRBJ1-1	TGTGCCAGCAACAAACAGGGTTACACTGAAGCTTTCTTT	CASNKQGYTEAFF
TRBV3-1/TRBV3-2	-	-	TRBJ1-3	TGTGCCAGCAGCACAGCAGGGGCTGGAAACACCATATATTTT	CASSTAGAGNTIYF
TRBV5-1	TRBD2	-	TRBJ2-7	TGCGCCAGCAGAAGGGTCCTAGCGGGACCCCTCGAGCAGTACTTC	CASRRVLAGPLEQYF
TRBV18	-	-	TRBJ2-5	TGTGCCAGCTCACCGGGCAATCCGGCAGAGACCCAGTACTTC	CASSPGNPAETQYF
TRBV12-3/TRBV12-4	TRBD2	-	TRBJ2-7	TGTGCCAGCAGTCCCGGGGGGGGGATTCAGCAGTACTTC	CASSPGGGIQQYF
TRBV4-2	TRBD2	-	TRBJ2-1	TGTGCCAGCAGCCAAGTGTTGGCGGGGGGATCTACATACAATGAGCAGTTCTTC	CASSQVLAGGSTYNEQFF
TRBV5-1	-	-	TRBJ2-3	TGCGCCAGCAGCTTGGGGGCTAGCGTCGGCACAGATACGCAGTATTTT	CASSLGASVGTDTQYF
TRBV19	-	-	TRBJ1-6	TGTGCCAGTTCGGGACCATTAGGGGGCTCCTATAATTCACCCCTCCACTTT	CASSGPLGGSYNSPLHF
TRBV7-2	-	-	TRBJ2-7	TGTGCCAGCAGCGACTACAGGGCCCTTCTATCCTACGAGCAGTACTTC	CASSDYRALLSYEQYF
TRBV2	-	-	TRBJ2-1	TGTGCCAGCAGTGGAGATAGCTCCTACAATGAGCAGTTCTTC	CASSGDSSYNEQFF
TRBV19	TRBD2	-	TRBJ2-5	TGTGCCAGTAGTATTAGGGGACTAGCGGGAGGAACTCAAGAGACCCAGTACTTC	CASSIRGLAGGTQETQYF
TRBV5-1	-	-	TRBJ2-5	TGCGCCAGCAGCTTGGTACAGGTCCCTCGAGAGACCCAGTACTTC	CASSLVQVPRETQYF
TRBV20-1	TRBD1	once	TRBJ1-5	TGCAGTGCTAGTAATGGGGCTGACAGGGGTTTTCAGCCCCAGCATTTT	CSASNGADRGFQPQHF
TRBV25-1	-	few	TRBJ2-5	TGTGCCAGCCGCGGATACTTTCAGGGAGGAGGAGAGACCCAGTACTTC	CASRGYFQGGGETQYF
TRBV11-2	TRBD2	-	TRBJ2-5	TGTGCCAGCAGCTCACGGGGGGCCCAGTACTTC	CASSSRGAQYF
TRBV30	TRBD2	once	TRBJ2-3	TGTGCCTGGGAGAGACTAGCGACTAGCACAGATACGCAGTATTTT	CAWERLATSTDTQYF
TRBV9	-	-	TRBJ1-5	TGTGCCAGCAGCGGCAGGGGTTCTGATCAGCCCCAGCATTTT	CASSGRGSDQPQHF
TRBV5-1	-	-	TRBJ2-1	TGCGCCAGCAGCCAACCAAGGAGGGGCAATGAGCAGTTCTTC	CASSQPRRGNEQFF
TRBV6-6	-	-	TRBJ1-1	TGTGCCAGCAGTCCCTCTCGTCACACTGAAGCTTTCTTT	CASSPSRHTEAFF